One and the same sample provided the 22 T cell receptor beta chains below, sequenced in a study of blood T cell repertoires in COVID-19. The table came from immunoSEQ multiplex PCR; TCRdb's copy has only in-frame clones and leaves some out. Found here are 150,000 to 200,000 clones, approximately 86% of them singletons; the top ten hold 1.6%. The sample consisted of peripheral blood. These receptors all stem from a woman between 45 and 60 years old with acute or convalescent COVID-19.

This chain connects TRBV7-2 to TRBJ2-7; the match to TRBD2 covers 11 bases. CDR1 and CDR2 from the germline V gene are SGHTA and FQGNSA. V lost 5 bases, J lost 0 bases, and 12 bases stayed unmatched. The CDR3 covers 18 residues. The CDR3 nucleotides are TGTGCCAGCAGCCCCTGGGCTAGCGGGAGGACGGGCTCCTACGAGCAGTACTTC. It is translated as CASSPWASGRTGSYEQYF.

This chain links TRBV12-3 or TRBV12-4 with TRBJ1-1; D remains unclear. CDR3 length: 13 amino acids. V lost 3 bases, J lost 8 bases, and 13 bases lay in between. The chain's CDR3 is CASSFNPGREAFF. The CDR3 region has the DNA TGTGCCAGCAGTTTCAACCCGGGGAGGGAAGCTTTCTTT.

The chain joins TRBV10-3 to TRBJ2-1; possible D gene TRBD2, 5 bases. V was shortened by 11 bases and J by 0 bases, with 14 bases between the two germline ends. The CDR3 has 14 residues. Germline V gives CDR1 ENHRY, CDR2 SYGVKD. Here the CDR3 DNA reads TGTGCCGTACGAAGCGGTAGCTCCTACAATGAGCAGTTCTTC. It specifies CAVRSGSSYNEQFF.

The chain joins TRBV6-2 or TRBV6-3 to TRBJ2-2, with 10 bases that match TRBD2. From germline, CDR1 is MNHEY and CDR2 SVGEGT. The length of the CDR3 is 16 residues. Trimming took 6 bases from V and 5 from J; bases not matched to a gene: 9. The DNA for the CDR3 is TGTGCCAGCAGCCCTACTAGCGGGGAAAGGACCGGGGAGCTGTTTTTT. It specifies CASSPTSGERTGELFF.

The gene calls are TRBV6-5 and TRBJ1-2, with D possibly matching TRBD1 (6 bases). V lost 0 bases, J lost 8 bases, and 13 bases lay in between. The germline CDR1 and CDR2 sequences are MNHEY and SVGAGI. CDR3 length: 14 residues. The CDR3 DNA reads TGTGCCAGCAGTTACTCCGGCAGGGGCGGGGGCTACACCTTC. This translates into CASSYSGRGGGYTF.

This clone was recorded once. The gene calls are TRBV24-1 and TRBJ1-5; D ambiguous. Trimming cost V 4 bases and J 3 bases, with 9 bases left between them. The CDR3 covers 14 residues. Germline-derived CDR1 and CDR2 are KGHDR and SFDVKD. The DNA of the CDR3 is TGTGCCACCAGTGACAAAGAGAACAATCAGCCCCAGCATTTT. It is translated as CATSDKENNQPQHF.

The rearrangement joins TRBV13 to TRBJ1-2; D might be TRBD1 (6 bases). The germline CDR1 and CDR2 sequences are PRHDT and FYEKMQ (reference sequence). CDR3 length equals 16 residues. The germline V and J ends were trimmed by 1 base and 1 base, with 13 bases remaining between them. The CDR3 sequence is CASSLAGARGNYGYTF. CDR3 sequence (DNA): TGTGCCAGCAGCTTAGCAGGGGCAAGGGGTAACTATGGCTACACCTTC.

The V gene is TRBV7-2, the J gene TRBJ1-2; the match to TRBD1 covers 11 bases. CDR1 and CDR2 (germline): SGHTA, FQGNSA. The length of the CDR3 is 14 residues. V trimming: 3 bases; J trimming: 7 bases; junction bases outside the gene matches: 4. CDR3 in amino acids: CASSFGQGALGYTF. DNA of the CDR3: TGTGCCAGCAGCTTCGGACAGGGGGCGCTTGGCTACACCTTC.

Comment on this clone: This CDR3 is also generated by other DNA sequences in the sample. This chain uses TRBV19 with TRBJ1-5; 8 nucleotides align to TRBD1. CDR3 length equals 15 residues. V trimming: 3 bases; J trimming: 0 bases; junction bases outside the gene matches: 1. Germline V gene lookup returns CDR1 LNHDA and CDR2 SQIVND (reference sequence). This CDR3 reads CASSMTGDSNQPQHF. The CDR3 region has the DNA TGTGCCAGTAGTATGACAGGGGATAGCAATCAGCCCCAGCATTTT.

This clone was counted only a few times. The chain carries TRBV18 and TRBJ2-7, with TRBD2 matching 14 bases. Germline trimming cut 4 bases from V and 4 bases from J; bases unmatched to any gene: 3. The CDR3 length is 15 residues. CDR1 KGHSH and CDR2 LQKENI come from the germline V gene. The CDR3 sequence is CASSQGLAGVYEQYF. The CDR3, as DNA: TGTGCCAGCTCACAGGGACTAGCGGGGGTTTACGAGCAGTACTTC.

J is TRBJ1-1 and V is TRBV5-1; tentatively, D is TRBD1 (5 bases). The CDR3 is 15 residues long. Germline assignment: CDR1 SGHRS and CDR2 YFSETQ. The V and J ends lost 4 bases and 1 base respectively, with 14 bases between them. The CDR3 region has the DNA TGCGCCAGCAGCATTACGACAGACAGGAACACTGAAGCTTTCTTT. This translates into CASSITTDRNTEAFF.

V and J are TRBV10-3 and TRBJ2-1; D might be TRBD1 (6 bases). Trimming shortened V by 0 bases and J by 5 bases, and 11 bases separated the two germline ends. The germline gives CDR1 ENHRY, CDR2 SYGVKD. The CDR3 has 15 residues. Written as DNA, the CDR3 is TGTGCCATCAGTGAGTCAAACAGGGTGCACAATGAGCAGTTCTTC. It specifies CAISESNRVHNEQFF.

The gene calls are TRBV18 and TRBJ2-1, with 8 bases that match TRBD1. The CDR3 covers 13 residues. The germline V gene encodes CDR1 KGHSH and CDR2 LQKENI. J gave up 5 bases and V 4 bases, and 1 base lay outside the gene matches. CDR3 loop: CASSLQGDNEQFF. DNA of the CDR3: TGTGCCAGCTCACTACAGGGGGACAATGAGCAGTTCTTC.

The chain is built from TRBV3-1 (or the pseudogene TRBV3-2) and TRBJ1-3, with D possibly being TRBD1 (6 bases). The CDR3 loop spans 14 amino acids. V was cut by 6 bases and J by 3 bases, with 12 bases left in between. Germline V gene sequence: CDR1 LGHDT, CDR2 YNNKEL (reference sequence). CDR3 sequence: CASSHSGVGNTIYF. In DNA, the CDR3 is TGTGCCAGCAGTCATTCAGGGGTTGGAAACACCATATATTTT.

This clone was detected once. The CDR3, as DNA: TGTGCCACCAGTGATTTATTCGAACGGGAGGGTGAGCAGTTCTTC. Translating it yields CATSDLFEREGEQFF. V is TRBV24-1 and J is TRBJ2-1, with 8 bases lining up with TRBD2. This CDR3 has 15 amino acids. Unmatched junction bases numbered 7, after V lost 1 base and J lost 9 bases. Germline V lookup: CDR1 KGHDR, CDR2 SFDVKD.

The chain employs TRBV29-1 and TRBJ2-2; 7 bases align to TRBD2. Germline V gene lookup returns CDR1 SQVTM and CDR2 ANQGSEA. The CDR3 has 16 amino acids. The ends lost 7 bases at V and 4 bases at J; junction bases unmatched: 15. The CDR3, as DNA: TGCAGCGCTGAGGGATTGGCGGGAGTGGGCACCGGGGAGCTGTTTTTT. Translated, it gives CSAEGLAGVGTGELFF.

The CDR3 DNA is TGTGCCAGCAGCTTACTACTGAGCTCCTACAATGAGCAGTTCTTC. Encoded protein: CASSLLLSSYNEQFF. V and J are TRBV11-2 and TRBJ2-1, with D unclear. The CDR3 is made up of 15 amino acids. The germline V and J ends were trimmed by 2 bases and 0 bases, with 8 bases remaining between them. Germline V gives CDR1 SGHAT, CDR2 FQNNGV.

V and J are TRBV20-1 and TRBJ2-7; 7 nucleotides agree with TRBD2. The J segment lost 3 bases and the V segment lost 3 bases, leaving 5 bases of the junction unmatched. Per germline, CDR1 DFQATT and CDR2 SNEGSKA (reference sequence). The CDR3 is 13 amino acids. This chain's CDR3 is CSASAGTIYEQYF. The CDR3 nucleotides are TGCAGTGCTAGTGCCGGGACTATCTACGAGCAGTACTTC.

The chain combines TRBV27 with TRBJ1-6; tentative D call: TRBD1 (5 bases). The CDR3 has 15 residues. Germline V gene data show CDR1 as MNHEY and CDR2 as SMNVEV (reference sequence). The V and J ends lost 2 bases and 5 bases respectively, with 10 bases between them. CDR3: CASSLVRGNNSPLHF. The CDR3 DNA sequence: TGTGCCAGCAGTTTAGTCCGGGGGAATAATTCACCCCTCCACTTT.

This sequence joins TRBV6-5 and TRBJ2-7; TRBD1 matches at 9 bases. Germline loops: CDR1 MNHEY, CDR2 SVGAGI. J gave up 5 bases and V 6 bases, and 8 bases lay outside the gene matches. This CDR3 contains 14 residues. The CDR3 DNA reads TGTGCCAGCAGGACCGGGACAGGGTTTCACGAGCAGTACTTC. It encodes CASRTGTGFHEQYF.

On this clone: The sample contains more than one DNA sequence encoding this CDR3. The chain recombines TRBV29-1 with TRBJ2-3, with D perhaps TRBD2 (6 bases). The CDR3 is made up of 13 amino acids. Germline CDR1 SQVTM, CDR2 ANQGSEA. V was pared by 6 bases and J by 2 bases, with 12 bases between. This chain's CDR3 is CSVHGGLTDTQYF. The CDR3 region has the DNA TGCAGCGTCCATGGAGGGCTCACAGATACGCAGTATTTT.

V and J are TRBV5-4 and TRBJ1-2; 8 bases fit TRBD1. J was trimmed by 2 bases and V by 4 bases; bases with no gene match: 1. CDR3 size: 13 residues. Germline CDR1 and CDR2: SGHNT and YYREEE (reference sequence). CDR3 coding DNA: TGTGCCAGCAGCCGGACAGGGAACTATGGCTACACCTTC. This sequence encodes CASSRTGNYGYTF.